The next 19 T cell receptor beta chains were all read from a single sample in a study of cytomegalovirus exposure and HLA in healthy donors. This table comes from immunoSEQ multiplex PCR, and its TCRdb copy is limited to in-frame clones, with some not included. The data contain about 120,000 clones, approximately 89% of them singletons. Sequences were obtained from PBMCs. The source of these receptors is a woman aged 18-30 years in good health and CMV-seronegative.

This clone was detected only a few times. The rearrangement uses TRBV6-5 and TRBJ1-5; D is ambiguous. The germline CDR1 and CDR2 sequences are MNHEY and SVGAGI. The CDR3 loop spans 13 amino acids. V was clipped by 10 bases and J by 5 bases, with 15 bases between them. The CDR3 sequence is CATGGWVDQPQHF. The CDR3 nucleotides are TGTGCCACGGGAGGGTGGGTCGATCAGCCCCAGCATTTT.

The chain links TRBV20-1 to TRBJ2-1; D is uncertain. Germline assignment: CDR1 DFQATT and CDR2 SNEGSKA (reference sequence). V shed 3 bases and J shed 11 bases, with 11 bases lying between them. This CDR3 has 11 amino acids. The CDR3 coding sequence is TGCAGTGCTAGGGGCACAGCCCAGCAGTTCTTC. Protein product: CSARGTAQQFF.

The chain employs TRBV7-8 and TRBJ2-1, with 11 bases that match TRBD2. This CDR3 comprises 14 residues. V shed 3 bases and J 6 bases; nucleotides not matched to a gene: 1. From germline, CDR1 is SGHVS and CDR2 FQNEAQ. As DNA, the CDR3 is TGTGCCAGCAGCTTGGGGACTAGCGGCAATGAGCAGTTCTTC. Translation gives CASSLGTSGNEQFF.

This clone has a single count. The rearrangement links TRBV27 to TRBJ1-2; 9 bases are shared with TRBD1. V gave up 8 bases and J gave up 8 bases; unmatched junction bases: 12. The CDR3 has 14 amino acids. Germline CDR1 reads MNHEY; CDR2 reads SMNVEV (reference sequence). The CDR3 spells CASRNPGQGGGYTF. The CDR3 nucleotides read TGTGCCAGCCGAAACCCGGGACAGGGTGGAGGCTACACCTTC.

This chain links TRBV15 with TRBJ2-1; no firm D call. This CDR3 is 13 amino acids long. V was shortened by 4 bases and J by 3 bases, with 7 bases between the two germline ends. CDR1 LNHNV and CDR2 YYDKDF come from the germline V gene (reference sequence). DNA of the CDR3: TGTGCCACCAGCATGGAGAGCTACAATGAGCAGTTCTTC. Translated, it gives CATSMESYNEQFF.

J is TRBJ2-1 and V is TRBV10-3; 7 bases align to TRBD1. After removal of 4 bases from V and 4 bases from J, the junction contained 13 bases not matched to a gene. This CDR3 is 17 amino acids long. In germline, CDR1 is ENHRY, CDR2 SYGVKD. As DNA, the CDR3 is TGTGCCATCAGTGGGGCAGAAACAGGGGTCGGTTACAATGAGCAGTTCTTC. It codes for CAISGAETGVGYNEQFF.

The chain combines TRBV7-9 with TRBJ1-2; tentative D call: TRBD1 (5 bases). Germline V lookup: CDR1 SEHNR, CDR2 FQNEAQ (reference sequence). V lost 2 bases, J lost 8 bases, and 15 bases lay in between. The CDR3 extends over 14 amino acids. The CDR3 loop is CASSLTETDRGYTF. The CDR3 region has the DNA TGTGCCAGCAGCTTAACGGAGACAGACCGCGGCTACACCTTC.

The CDR3, as DNA: TGTGCCAGCAGCTTAAACTCTCTAACTGAAGCTTTCTTT. It codes for CASSLNSLTEAFF. V is TRBV7-8 and J is TRBJ1-1; D is unresolved. V was clipped by 2 bases and J by 5 bases, with 9 bases between them. Per germline, CDR1 SGHVS and CDR2 FQNEAQ. The CDR3 runs 13 residues.

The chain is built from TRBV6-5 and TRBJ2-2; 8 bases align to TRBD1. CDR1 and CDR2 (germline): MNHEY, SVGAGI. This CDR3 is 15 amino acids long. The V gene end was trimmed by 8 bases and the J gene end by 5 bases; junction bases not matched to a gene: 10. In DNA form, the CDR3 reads TGTGCCAGCCGTGCACAGGGGGTCGGAACCGGGGAGCTGTTTTTT. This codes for CASRAQGVGTGELFF.

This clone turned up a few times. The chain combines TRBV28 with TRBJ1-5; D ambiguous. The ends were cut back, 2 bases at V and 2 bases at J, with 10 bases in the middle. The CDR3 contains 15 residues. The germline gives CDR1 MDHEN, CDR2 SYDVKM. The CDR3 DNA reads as TGTGCCAGCAGTTTAGGAGGAAGGCGCAATCAGCCCCAGCATTTT. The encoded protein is CASSLGGRRNQPQHF.

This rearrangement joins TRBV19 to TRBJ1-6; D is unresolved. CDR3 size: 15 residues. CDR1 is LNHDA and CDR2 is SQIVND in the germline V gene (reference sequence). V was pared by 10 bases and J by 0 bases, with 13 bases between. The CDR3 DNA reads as TGTGCCACCTCGCGAGAGAGCTCCTATAATTCACCCCTCCACTTT. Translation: CATSRESSYNSPLHF. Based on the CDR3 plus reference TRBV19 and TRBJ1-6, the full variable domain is DGGITQSPKYLFRKEGQNVTLSCEQNLNHDAMYWYRQDPGQGLRLIYYSQIVNDFQKGDIAEGYSVSREKKESFPLTVTSAQKNPTAFYLCATSRESSYNSPLHFGNGTRLTVT.

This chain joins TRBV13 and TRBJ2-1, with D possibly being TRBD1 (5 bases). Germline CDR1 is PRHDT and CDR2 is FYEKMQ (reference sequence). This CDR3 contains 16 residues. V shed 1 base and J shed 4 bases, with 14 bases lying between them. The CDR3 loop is CASSLEAGFGYNEQFF. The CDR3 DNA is TGTGCCAGCAGCTTAGAGGCAGGGTTCGGGTACAATGAGCAGTTCTTC.

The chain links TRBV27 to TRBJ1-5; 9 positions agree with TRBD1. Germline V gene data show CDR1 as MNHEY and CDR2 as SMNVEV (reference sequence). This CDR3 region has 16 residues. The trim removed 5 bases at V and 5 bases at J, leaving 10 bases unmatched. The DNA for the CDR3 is TGTGCCAGCAGTCGTGGACAGGGGAGGGTGGATCAGCCCCAGCATTTT. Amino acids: CASSRGQGRVDQPQHF.

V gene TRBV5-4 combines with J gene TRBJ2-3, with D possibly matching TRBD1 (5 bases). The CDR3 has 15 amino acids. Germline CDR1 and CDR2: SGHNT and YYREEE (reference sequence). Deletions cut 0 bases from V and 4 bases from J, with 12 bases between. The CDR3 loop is CASSLGGSMADTQYF. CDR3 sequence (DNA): TGTGCCAGCAGCTTGGGGGGCAGTATGGCAGATACGCAGTATTTT. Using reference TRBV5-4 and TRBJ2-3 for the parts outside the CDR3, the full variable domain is ETGVTQSPTHLIKTRGQQVTLRCSSQSGHNTVSWYQQALGQGPQFIFQYYREEENGRGNFPPRFSGLQFPNYSSELNVNALELDDSALYLCASSLGGSMADTQYFGPGTRLTVL.

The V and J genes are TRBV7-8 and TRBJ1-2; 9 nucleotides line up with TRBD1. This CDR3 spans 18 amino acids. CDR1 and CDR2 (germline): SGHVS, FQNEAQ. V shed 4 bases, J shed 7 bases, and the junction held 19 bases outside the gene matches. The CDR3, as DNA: TGTGCCAGCAGCTCCAGGCCCCCGGGACAGGGAAGAAGTAGTGGCTACACCTTC. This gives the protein CASSSRPPGQGRSSGYTF.

CDR3 nucleotides: TGTGCCAGCAGTTCCGGCGGGGGGGCCCATCAGCCCCAGCATTTT. It codes for CASSSGGGAHQPQHF. The rearrangement uses TRBV28 and TRBJ1-5; possibly TRBD1 for D (6 bases). Per germline, CDR1 MDHEN and CDR2 SYDVKM. V lost 4 bases, J lost 5 bases, and 15 bases lay in between. CDR3 length equals 15 residues.

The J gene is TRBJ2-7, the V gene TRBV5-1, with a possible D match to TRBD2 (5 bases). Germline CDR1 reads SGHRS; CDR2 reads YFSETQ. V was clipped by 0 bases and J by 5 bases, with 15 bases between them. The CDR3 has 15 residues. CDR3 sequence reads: CASSLEGLATHEQYF. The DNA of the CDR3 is TGCGCCAGCAGCTTGGAAGGCCTAGCCACCCACGAGCAGTACTTC.

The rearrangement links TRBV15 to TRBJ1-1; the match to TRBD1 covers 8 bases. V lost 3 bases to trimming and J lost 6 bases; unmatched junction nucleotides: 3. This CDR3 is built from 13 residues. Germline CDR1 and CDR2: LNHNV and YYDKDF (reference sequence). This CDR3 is CATSSLTGAEAFF. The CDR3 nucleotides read TGTGCCACCAGCAGCTTGACAGGGGCTGAAGCTTTCTTT.

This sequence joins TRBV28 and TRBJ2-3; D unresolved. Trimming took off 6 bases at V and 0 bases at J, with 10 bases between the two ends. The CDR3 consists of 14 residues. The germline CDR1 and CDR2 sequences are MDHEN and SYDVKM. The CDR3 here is CASRAKVSTDTQYF. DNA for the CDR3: TGTGCCAGCAGAGCGAAGGTGAGCACAGATACGCAGTATTTT. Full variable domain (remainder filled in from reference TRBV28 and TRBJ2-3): DVKVTQSSRYLVKRTGEKVFLECVQDMDHENMFWYRQDPGLGLRLIYFSYDVKMKEKGDIPEGYSVSREKKERFSLILESASTNQTSMYLCASRAKVSTDTQYFGPGTRLTVL.